This T cell receptor (beta chain) was identified during a study of T cell repertoires in cytomegalovirus infection. About the research overall: Through public TCR beta signatures, both CMV infection and matching HLA type were indicated.

CDR3 size: 14 residues. Germline trimming cut 5 bases from V and 5 bases from J; bases unmatched to any gene: 4. This clonotype was picked up many times. TCRdb called the reads again in MiXCR, with one record for every CDR3 protein. The sample gives around 530,000 distinct CDR3 sequences, around 27% of which show up once; over 10% is in the top ten. The TCR originated in a human donor in good health (CMV status not recorded). Some clones in this sample may be carry-over from other donors' samples. J is TRBJ2-3 and V is TRBV12-3 or TRBV12-4; 10 bases fit TRBD1. Sequenced material: PBMCs. The CDR3 DNA reads as TGTGCCAGCAGTACACGGACAGGGGGAGATACGCAGTATTTT. Translation: CASSTRTGGDTQYF.